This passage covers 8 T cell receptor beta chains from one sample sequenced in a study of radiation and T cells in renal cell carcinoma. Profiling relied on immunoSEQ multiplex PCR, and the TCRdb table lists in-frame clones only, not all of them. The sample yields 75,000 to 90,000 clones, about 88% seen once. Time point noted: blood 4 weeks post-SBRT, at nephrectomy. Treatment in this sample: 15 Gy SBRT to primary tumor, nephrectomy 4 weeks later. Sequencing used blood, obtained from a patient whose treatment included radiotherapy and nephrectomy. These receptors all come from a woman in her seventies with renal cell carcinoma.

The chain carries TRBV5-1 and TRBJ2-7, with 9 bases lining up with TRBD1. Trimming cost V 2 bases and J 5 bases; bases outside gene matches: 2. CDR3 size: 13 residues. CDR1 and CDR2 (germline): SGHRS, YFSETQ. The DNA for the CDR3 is TGCGCCAGCAGCTTCAGGACAGGGGACGAGCAGTACTTC. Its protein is CASSFRTGDEQYF.

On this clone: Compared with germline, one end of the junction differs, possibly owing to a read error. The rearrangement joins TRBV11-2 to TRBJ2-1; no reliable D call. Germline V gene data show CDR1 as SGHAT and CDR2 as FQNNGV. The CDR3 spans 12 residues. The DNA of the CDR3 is TGTGCCGGCAGCTTAAGCAGCAGTGAGCAGTTCTTC. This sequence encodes CAGSLSSSEQFF. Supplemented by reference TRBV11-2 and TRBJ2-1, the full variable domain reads EAGVAQSPRYKIIEKRQSVAFWCNPISGHATLYWYQQILGQGPKLLIQFQNNGVVDDSQLPKDRFSAERLKGVDSTLKIQPAKLEDSAVYLCAGSLSSSEQFFGPGTRLTVL.

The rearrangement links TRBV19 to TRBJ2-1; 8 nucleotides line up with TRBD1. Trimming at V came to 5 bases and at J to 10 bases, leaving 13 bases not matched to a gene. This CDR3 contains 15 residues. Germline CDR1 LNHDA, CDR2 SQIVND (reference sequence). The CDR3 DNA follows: TGTGCCAGTAGTGGCACCGGGACAGGACAGCGGGAGCAGTTCTTC. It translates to CASSGTGTGQREQFF.

CDR3 residues: CASSLTPGTNQPQHF. CDR3 nucleotides: TGTGCCAGCAGCTTAACTCCGGGAACTAATCAGCCCCAGCATTTT. The chain is built from TRBV5-6 and TRBJ1-5; D is unresolved. Germline V gene lookup returns CDR1 SGHDT and CDR2 YYEEEE. V was clipped by 2 bases and J by 4 bases, with 13 bases between them. This CDR3 spans 15 amino acids.

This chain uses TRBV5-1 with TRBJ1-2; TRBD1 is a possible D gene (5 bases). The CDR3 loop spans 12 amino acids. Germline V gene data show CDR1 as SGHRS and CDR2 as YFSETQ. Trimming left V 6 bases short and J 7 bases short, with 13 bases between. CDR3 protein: CASTTHGGGYTF. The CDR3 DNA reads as TGCGCCAGCACCACCCACGGGGGTGGCTACACCTTC. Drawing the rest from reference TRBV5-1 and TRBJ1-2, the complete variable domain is KAGVTQTPRYLIKTRGQQVTLSCSPISGHRSVSWYQQTPGQGLQFLFEYFSETQRNKGNFPGRFSGRQFSNSRSEMNVSTLELGDSALYLCASTTHGGGYTFGSGTRLTVV.

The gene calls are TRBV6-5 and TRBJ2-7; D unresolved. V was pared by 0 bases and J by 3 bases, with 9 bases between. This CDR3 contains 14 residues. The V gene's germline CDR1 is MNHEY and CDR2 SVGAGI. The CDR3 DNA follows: TGTGCCAGCAGTTACTCGGCAGAGCGCTACGAGCAGTACTTC. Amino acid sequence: CASSYSAERYEQYF.

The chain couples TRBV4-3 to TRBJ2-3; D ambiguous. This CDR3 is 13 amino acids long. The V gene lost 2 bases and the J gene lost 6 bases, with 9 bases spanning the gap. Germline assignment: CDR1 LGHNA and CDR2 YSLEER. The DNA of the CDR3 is TGCGCCAGCAGCCAAAGGCTTTGGGATACGCAGTATTTT. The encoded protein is CASSQRLWDTQYF.

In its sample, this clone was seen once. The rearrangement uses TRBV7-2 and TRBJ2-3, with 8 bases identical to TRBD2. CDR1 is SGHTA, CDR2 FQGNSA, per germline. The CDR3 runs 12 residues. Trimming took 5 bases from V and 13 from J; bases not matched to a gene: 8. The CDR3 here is CASSPSGTREYF. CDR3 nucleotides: TGTGCCAGCAGCCCCTCCGGGACTAGGGAGTATTTT.